This paragraph covers one TCR beta chain sequence. The CDR3 runs 15 residues. The germline V gene has CDR1 SNHLY and CDR2 FYNNEI. V shed 5 bases and J 3 bases; nucleotides not matched to a gene: 9. As originally analysed: Counts of nucleated cells, estimated from reference gene primer amplification, were obtained. Some clones are missing from TCRdb's copy, which holds only in-frame ones; the method was immunoSEQ multiplex PCR. D and trimming were read from the DNA, whereas the V and J calls and clone size are those reported in that table. Here the sample spans about 190,000 clones, over 75% being singletons. The data were taken from a study of blood T cell repertoires in COVID-19. About the research overall: Samples came from the United States, Italy and Spain, spanning acute and convalescent COVID-19. Nucleic acid was either cDNA or gDNA, and it came from T cells, B-cell-depleted T cells, or PBMCs.

The V gene is TRBV2, the J gene TRBJ2-7, with 8 bases lining up with TRBD1. This TCR was sampled from a woman aged 45-59 years with acute or convalescent COVID-19. What was sequenced was peripheral blood. CDR3 amino acids: CASSSDRARNYEQYF. DNA of the CDR3: TGTGCCAGCAGTTCGGACAGGGCAAGGAACTACGAGCAGTACTTC. Variable domain in full (rest from reference TRBV2 and TRBJ2-7): EPEVTQTPSHQVTQMGQEVILRCVPISNHLYFYWYRQILGQKVEFLVSFYNNEISEKSEIFDDQFSVERPDGSNFTLKIRSTKLEDSAMYFCASSSDRARNYEQYFGPGTRLTVT.